These T cell receptor beta chains were read from a single sample in a study of shared clonotypes between healthy human individuals. Measured with immunoSEQ multiplex PCR; TCRdb has only the in-frame clones, and not every one. This table has 1.5 million to 2.5 million clones, over 85% appearing once. The source material was naive CD8+ T cells sorted from blood. The receptor source for this set is a man in his late teens or twenties in good health. Each CDR3 is given with its conserved first and last residue. The order of the fields is clone size, J gene, D gene, V gene, CDR3 DNA, CDR3 protein. D genes are given only for firm matches. Clone size is shown for a subset of rows, as once, few, many or a class of expanded clone.

>few|TRBJ2-7|-|TRBV4-3
TGCGCCAGCAGCCAAGGACAGGCCTCCTACGAGCAGTACTTC
CASSQGQASYEQYF
>-|TRBJ2-6|TRBD1|TRBV5-1
TGCGCCAGCAGCCCAGGACAGGCCTCTGGGGCCAACGTCCTGACTTTC
CASSPGQASGANVLTF
>-|TRBJ2-6|-|TRBV29-1
TGCAGCGTTGGTGGGACTGGGGCCAACGTCCTGACTTTC
CSVGGTGANVLTF
>-|TRBJ2-1|TRBD2|TRBV9
TGTGCCAGCAGCCCGCCCCCTCTAGCGGGAGGACTCAATGAGCAGTTCTTC
CASSPPPLAGGLNEQFF
>-|TRBJ1-2|-|TRBV5-1
TGCGCCAGCAGCCTTCCGCAGGGAGACTATGGCTACACCTTC
CASSLPQGDYGYTF
>-|TRBJ2-1|-|TRBV7-2
TGTGCCAGCAGCAACTTATATCTAGATCGTAATGAGCAGTTCTTC
CASSNLYLDRNEQFF
>-|TRBJ2-1|TRBD2|TRBV27
TGTGCCAGCAAGACTGGGACTAGCGGGAGGAACAATGAGCAGTTCTTC
CASKTGTSGRNNEQFF
>-|TRBJ2-7|TRBD1|TRBV25-1
TGTGCCAGCAGTGGACAGGGTGGCTACGCGCAGTACTTC
CASSGQGGYAQYF
>once|TRBJ2-7|TRBD1|TRBV7-8
TGTGCCAGCAGCTGGAACCGGGACAGAGATTCCTACGAGCAGTACTTC
CASSWNRDRDSYEQYF
>-|TRBJ2-7|TRBD1|TRBV13
TGTGCCAGCAGCTTGGGACAGGGGATGGAATTGGAGCAGTACTTC
CASSLGQGMELEQYF
>-|TRBJ2-3|TRBD1|TRBV11-2
TGTGCCAGCAGCAAAGAAGGACAGGGATTCACAGATACGCAGTATTTT
CASSKEGQGFTDTQYF
>once|TRBJ2-7|-|TRBV19
TGTGCCAGTAGTACTCCTATTCGGGGAACCTACGAGCAGTACTTC
CASSTPIRGTYEQYF
>-|TRBJ1-1|-|TRBV7-7
TGTGCTAGCAGCGCGTCCCAGGGAGGTGAAGCTTTCTTT
CASSASQGGEAFF
>-|TRBJ1-4|-|TRBV27
TGTGCCAGCACTTCCGGGGGGTCTAATGAAAAACTGTTTTTT
CASTSGGSNEKLFF
>-|TRBJ1-5|-|TRBV6-6
TGTGCCAGCAGAGACAGAGGCAATCAGCCCCAGCATTTT
CASRDRGNQPQHF
>once|TRBJ2-3|-|TRBV7-9
TGTGCCAGCAGCTTAGGGATGAATCCCGTTATTTCAGATACGCAGTATTTT
CASSLGMNPVISDTQYF
>-|TRBJ2-1|-|TRBV7-7
TGTGCTAGCAGCCACCTCCTCTACAATGAGCAGTTCTTC
CASSHLLYNEQFF
>few|TRBJ1-6|-|TRBV6-5
TGTGCCAGCAGTTCCCCCATGGAGAATTCACCCCTCCACTTT
CASSSPMENSPLHF
>-|TRBJ1-3|-|TRBV28
TGTGCCAGCAGCGGGTTATCCGGAAACACCATATATTTT
CASSGLSGNTIYF